This T cell receptor beta chain was observed in a study of blood T cell repertoires in COVID-19. The length of the CDR3 is 13 residues. V lost 6 bases and J lost 4; bases outside the gene matches: 4. Sequencing used immunoSEQ multiplex PCR; TCRdb keeps in-frame clones, though not all of them. The sample holds 300,000 to 400,000 clones, about 86% seen once. The chain uses TRBV12-3 or TRBV12-4 and TRBJ1-2; TRBD1 agrees at 8 bases. The TCR originated in a woman aged 40 to 50 with acute COVID-19. Input material: PBMCs or T cells enriched from blood (not recorded which). In DNA form, the CDR3 reads TGTGCCAGCAGGCGGACAGGGACCTATGGCTACACCTTC. Protein sequence: CASRRTGTYGYTF.